This TCR beta chain is from a study of technical replicates of blood from several donors (dated by TCRdb to 2017 to 2019). The germline V gene gives CDR1 as SNHLY and CDR2 as FYNNEI. At the junction V is shortened by 4 bases and J by 2 bases, with 7 bases in between. From the cysteine up to the phenylalanine, the CDR3 has a length of 13 residues. Kept here is only the CDR3 DNA, which spans 39 bases and is read in frame from base 1. Worth noting for this clone: What this receptor recognizes is not known. Per-base qualities were not stored, and no clone one base away is much larger.

Preparation of the library involved the immunoSEQ multiplex PCR assay. Held by TCRdb, this immuneACCESS table contains in-frame sequences only and omits some clones. Under half of the omission traces to an unresolved V gene where checked; the cause of the rest is unknown. This sample is represented by about 12,000 clones; about 90% of them were singletons. The ten top clones hold over 6.5% of the sample. The rearranged segments are TRBV2 and TRBJ2-3, with TRBD2 tentatively as D gene (5 bases match). The TCR comes from a human donor in good health. Sequencing was performed on PBMCs. CDR3 sequence: CASSGENTDTQYF. The DNA sequence reads TGTGCCAGCAGTGGGGAGAACACAGATACGCAGTATTTT.